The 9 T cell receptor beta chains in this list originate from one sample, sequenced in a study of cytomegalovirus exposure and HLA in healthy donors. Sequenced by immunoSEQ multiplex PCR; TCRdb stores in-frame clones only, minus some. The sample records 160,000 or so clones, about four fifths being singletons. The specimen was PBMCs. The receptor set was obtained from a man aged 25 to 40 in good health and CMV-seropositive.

This CDR3 reads CSAPSPGQGNTEAFF. In DNA, the CDR3 is TGCAGCGCCCCGAGCCCGGGACAGGGGAACACTGAAGCTTTCTTT. The rearrangement uses TRBV29-1 and TRBJ1-1; the match to TRBD1 covers 9 bases. Germline trimming cut 7 bases from V and 1 base from J; bases unmatched to any gene: 10. In germline, CDR1 is SQVTM, CDR2 ANQGSEA. This CDR3 region has 15 residues.

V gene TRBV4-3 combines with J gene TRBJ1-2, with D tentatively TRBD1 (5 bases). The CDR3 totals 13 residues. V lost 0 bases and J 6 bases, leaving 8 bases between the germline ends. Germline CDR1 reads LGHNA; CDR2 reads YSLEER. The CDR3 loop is CASSQEGGDGYTF. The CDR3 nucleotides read TGCGCCAGCAGCCAAGAGGGGGGGGATGGCTACACCTTC.

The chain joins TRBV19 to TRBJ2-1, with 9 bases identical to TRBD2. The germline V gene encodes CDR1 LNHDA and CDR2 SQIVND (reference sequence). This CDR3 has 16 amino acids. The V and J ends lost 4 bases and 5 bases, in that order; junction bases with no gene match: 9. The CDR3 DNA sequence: TGTGCCAGTAGTACGGGCTCGGGACTAGCTCACAATGAGCAGTTCTTC. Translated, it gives CASSTGSGLAHNEQFF. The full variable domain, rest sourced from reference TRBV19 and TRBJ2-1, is DGGITQSPKYLFRKEGQNVTLSCEQNLNHDAMYWYRQDPGQGLRLIYYSQIVNDFQKGDIAEGYSVSREKKESFPLTVTSAQKNPTAFYLCASSTGSGLAHNEQFFGPGTRLTVL.

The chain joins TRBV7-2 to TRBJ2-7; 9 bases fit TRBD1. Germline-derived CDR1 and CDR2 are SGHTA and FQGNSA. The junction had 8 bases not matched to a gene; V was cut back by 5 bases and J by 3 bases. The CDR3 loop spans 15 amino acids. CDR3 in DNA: TGTGCCAGCAGCCCCCAGGGGACAGGGTACTACGAGCAGTACTTC. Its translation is CASSPQGTGYYEQYF.

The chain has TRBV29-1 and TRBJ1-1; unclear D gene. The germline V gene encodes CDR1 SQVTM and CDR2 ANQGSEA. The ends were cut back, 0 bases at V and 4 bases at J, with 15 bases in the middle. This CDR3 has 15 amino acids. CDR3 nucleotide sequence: TGCAGCGTTGAAGATCTTCTCCCCTTTTCCACTGAAGCTTTCTTT. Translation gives CSVEDLLPFSTEAFF.

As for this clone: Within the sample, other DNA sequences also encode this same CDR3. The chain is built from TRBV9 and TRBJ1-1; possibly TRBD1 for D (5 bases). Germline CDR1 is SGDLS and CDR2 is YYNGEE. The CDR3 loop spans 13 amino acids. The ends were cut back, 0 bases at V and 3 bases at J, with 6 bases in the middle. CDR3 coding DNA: TGTGCCAGCAGCGTAGCGGGGGACACTGAAGCTTTCTTT. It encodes CASSVAGDTEAFF. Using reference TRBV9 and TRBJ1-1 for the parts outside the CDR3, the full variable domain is DSGVTQTPKHLITATGQRVTLRCSPRSGDLSVYWYQQSLDQGLQFLIQYYNGEERAKGNILERFSAQQFPDLHSELNLSSLELGDSALYFCASSVAGDTEAFFGQGTRLTVV.

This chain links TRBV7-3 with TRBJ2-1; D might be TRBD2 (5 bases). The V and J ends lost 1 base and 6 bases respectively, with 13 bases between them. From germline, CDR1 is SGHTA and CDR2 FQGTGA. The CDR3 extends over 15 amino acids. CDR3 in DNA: TGTGCCAGCAGCTTAAACGGTCCTAGCTCCAATGAGCAGTTCTTC. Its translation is CASSLNGPSSNEQFF.

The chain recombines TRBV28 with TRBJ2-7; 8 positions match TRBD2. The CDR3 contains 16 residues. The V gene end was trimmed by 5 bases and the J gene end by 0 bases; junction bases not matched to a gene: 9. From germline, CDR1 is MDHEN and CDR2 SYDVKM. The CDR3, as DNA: TGTGCCAGCAGTCCTCCGGGGGGGAGTAGCTCCTACGAGCAGTACTTC. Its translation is CASSPPGGSSSYEQYF.

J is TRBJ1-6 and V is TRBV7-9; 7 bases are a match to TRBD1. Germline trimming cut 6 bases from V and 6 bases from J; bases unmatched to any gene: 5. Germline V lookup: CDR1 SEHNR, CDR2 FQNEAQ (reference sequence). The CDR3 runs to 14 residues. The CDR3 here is CASSTGTANSPLHF. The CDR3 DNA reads TGTGCCAGCAGTACTGGGACAGCTAATTCACCCCTCCACTTT.